The source of this TCR beta chain is a study of blood T cell repertoires in COVID-19. Overall study: PBMCs, B-cell-depleted T cells, or T cells were the source of the cDNA or gDNA that made up the material.

Methods used by the authors: Researchers report that nucleated cell counts were estimated from reference gene primer amplification. Generated by immunoSEQ multiplex PCR, the TCRdb table keeps only in-frame clones and is missing some. The V and J calls and clone size come from that table; D and trimming were worked out from the DNA. Of approximately 74,000 clones in the sample, almost 90% were seen once. The CDR3 loop spans 12 amino acids. Trimming cost V 6 bases and J 7 bases, with 12 bases left between them. Sequences were obtained from peripheral blood. This TCR was recovered from an elderly woman with active or convalescent COVID-19. The chain uses TRBV12-3 or TRBV12-4 and TRBJ1-1; no definite D call. The CDR3 DNA reads TGTGCCAGCAGCCCCCATTTCGGTGAAGCTTTCTTT. It codes for CASSPHFGEAFF.